The source of this TCR beta chain is a study of blood T cell repertoires in COVID-19. Whole-study context: Both acute and convalescent COVID-19 samples were obtained from the United States, Italy and Spain.

This clone has only one observation. V shed 3 bases, J shed 6 bases, and the junction held 8 bases outside the gene matches. CDR3 length: 15 residues. Germline V lookup: CDR1 SGHAT, CDR2 FQNNGV. Per the original data handling: Reference gene primers were amplified, and this amplification served to estimate nucleated cell counts. The assay was immunoSEQ multiplex PCR, and TCRdb's table has in-frame clones only and misses some. The V and J calls and clone size come from that table; D and trimming were worked out from the DNA. The sample shows more than 200,000 clones, more than 75% of them seen only once.

J is TRBJ2-1 and V is TRBV11-2; 7 positions agree with TRBD2. Sample: peripheral blood. The TCR sequence derives from a woman aged 60-75 years with COVID-19, enrolled during active disease. The CDR3 reads CASSFEGLSLNEQFF. The CDR3 DNA follows: TGTGCCAGCAGCTTCGAGGGACTATCTCTCAATGAGCAGTTCTTC.